The next 25 T cell receptor beta chains were all read from a single sample in a study of shared clonotypes between healthy human individuals. Cells designated naive CD8 were CD45RO-negative and were positively selected for CCR7, with terminally differentiated effector memory CD45RA+ cells excluded. Method: immunoSEQ multiplex PCR; TCRdb's copy keeps in-frame clones and lacks some. In the table there are around 2,000,000 clones, about 95% of which are singletons. The sequenced material came from naive CD8+ T cells sorted from blood. All receptors derive from a man in his late teens or twenties in good health.

The chain combines TRBV7-9 with TRBJ2-5; no clear D gene. V was pared by 9 bases and J by 0 bases, with 11 bases between. Germline V gene sequence: CDR1 SEHNR, CDR2 FQNEAQ (reference sequence). The length of the CDR3 is 13 residues. CDR3 residues: CASMDLYQETQYF. CDR3 sequence (DNA): TGTGCCAGTATGGACCTGTACCAAGAGACCCAGTACTTC.

The V and J genes are TRBV9 and TRBJ2-3; TRBD2 matches 11 bases. Per the germline V gene, CDR1 is SGDLS and CDR2 is YYNGEE. The ends lost 1 base at V and 0 bases at J; junction bases unmatched: 4. There are 17 residues in the CDR3. CDR3 bases: TGTGCCAGCAGCGTAAATCGACTAGCGGGGAGCACAGATACGCAGTATTTT. Protein product: CASSVNRLAGSTDTQYF.

This clone was detected once. This chain uses TRBV6-4 with TRBJ1-1, with D unclear. V was clipped by 2 bases and J by 1 base, with 8 bases between them. This CDR3 region has 14 residues. CDR1 and CDR2 (germline): MRHNA, SNTAGT. This chain's CDR3 is CASSDGGWNTEAFF. In nucleotides, the CDR3 is TGTGCCAGCAGTGACGGTGGGTGGAACACTGAAGCTTTCTTT.

In this sample, this clone turned up once. This chain connects TRBV19 to TRBJ1-1; D gene uncertain. V was cut by 3 bases and J by 4 bases, with 15 bases left in between. The CDR3 totals 15 residues. CDR1 LNHDA and CDR2 SQIVND come from the germline V gene (reference sequence). The DNA of the CDR3 is TGTGCCAGTAGTATCCTGGCCGGGGTAGGCACTGAAGCTTTCTTT. The encoded protein is CASSILAGVGTEAFF. Drawing the rest from reference TRBV19 and TRBJ1-1, the complete variable domain is DGGITQSPKYLFRKEGQNVTLSCEQNLNHDAMYWYRQDPGQGLRLIYYSQIVNDFQKGDIAEGYSVSREKKESFPLTVTSAQKNPTAFYLCASSILAGVGTEAFFGQGTRLTVV.

The chain joins TRBV4-1 to TRBJ2-4; TRBD1 aligns across 8 bases. V lost 1 base and J lost 4; bases outside the gene matches: 9. The CDR3 contains 17 residues. The germline V gene encodes CDR1 MGHRA and CDR2 YSYEKL. CDR3: CASSQAHRGWWKNIQYF. CDR3 DNA: TGCGCCAGCAGCCAAGCCCACAGGGGGTGGTGGAAAAACATTCAGTACTTC.

This chain connects TRBV28 to TRBJ1-2, with 8 bases lining up with TRBD1. This CDR3 spans 17 amino acids. In germline, CDR1 is MDHEN, CDR2 SYDVKM. J was trimmed by 0 bases and V by 4 bases; bases with no gene match: 10. DNA for the CDR3: TGTGCCAGCAGTTCTCCGGGACAGGAGGTGGCTAACTATGGCTACACCTTC. Amino acid sequence: CASSSPGQEVANYGYTF.

The V and J genes are TRBV2 and TRBJ1-2; D not certain. This CDR3 region has 12 residues. Trimming took 7 bases from V and 1 from J, leaving 7 bases between them. Germline V lookup: CDR1 SNHLY, CDR2 FYNNEI. CDR3 protein: CASKGLNYGYTF. As DNA, the CDR3 is TGTGCCAGCAAAGGGCTTAACTATGGCTACACCTTC.

On this clone itself: The sample contains more than one DNA sequence encoding this CDR3. V is TRBV9 and J is TRBJ1-1; tentative D call: TRBD1 (5 bases). Deletions cut 4 bases from V and 4 bases from J, with 14 bases between. This CDR3 has 14 residues. Looked up from germline, CDR1 is SGDLS and CDR2 is YYNGEE. The CDR3, as DNA: TGTGCCAGCAGCCCTCAGGGTGGAGGCACTGAAGCTTTCTTT. It specifies CASSPQGGGTEAFF.

There are a few counts of this clone. The genes are TRBV10-1 and TRBJ1-6; no firm D call. CDR1 is WNHNN, CDR2 SYGVQD, per germline (reference sequence). CDR3 length: 13 amino acids. As DNA, the CDR3 is TGCGACCCTGTAACGGAGAATAATTCACCCCTCCACTTT. This gives the protein CDPVTENNSPLHF.

Details on this clone: This same CDR3 is encoded by further DNA sequences in the sample. J is TRBJ2-3 and V is TRBV7-9; D gene ambiguous. Germline assignment: CDR1 SEHNR and CDR2 FQNEAQ (reference sequence). Trimming shortened V by 2 bases and J by 2 bases, and 2 bases separated the two germline ends. The CDR3 has 12 residues. As DNA, the CDR3 is TGTGCCAGCAGCTTACCCACAGATACGCAGTATTTT. This gives the protein CASSLPTDTQYF.

The chain links TRBV4-1 to TRBJ2-5; 8 positions agree with TRBD2. The germline V gene encodes CDR1 MGHRA and CDR2 YSYEKL. The CDR3 extends over 15 amino acids. The junction had 4 bases not matched to a gene; V was cut back by 1 base and J by 3 bases. CDR3 residues: CASSQGGSGEETQYF. The CDR3 region has the DNA TGCGCCAGCAGCCAAGGAGGTAGCGGGGAAGAGACCCAGTACTTC.

The CDR3 region is CASSQSPGGGNEQYF. The CDR3 DNA reads TGCGCCAGCAGCCAAAGTCCCGGGGGGGGCAACGAGCAGTACTTC. The chain employs TRBV4-1 and TRBJ2-7; 8 nucleotides agree with TRBD2. With V trimmed by 2 bases and J by 5 bases, 8 bases remained unmatched. This CDR3 is built from 15 residues. Germline V gives CDR1 MGHRA, CDR2 YSYEKL.

A note on this clone: The sample carries other DNA sequences with the same CDR3. The chain combines TRBV10-3 with TRBJ2-3; possible D gene TRBD1, 6 bases. CDR1 ENHRY and CDR2 SYGVKD come from the germline V gene. Trimming stripped 2 bases from V and 2 bases from J, with 11 bases between. The CDR3 spans 15 residues. CDR3 nucleotide sequence: TGTGCCATCAGTGAGGACAGGATGTCCACAGATACGCAGTATTTT. Amino acid sequence: CAISEDRMSTDTQYF.

V usage is TRBV7-6 and J usage is TRBJ1-3, with D maybe TRBD1 (6 bases). This CDR3 is built from 17 residues. V was trimmed by 1 base and J by 2 bases, leaving 15 bases between them. Germline loops: CDR1 SGHVS, CDR2 FNYEAQ. CDR3: CASSLGPGAGTGNTIYF. CDR3 nucleotide sequence: TGTGCCAGCAGCTTAGGCCCAGGGGCAGGGACTGGAAACACCATATATTTT.

The genes are TRBV19 and TRBJ1-1; 9 nucleotides agree with TRBD1. The ends lost 3 bases at V and 7 bases at J; junction bases unmatched: 9. This CDR3 has 15 residues. The V gene's germline CDR1 is LNHDA and CDR2 SQIVND (reference sequence). The CDR3 sequence is CASSIMRDRAVEAFF. The DNA of the CDR3 is TGTGCCAGTAGTATTATGAGGGACAGGGCTGTTGAAGCTTTCTTT.

The rearrangement uses TRBV5-1 and TRBJ2-1; D remains unclear. The ends were cut back, 0 bases at V and 9 bases at J, with 7 bases in the middle. This CDR3 contains 12 residues. Germline CDR1 reads SGHRS; CDR2 reads YFSETQ. CDR3 sequence (DNA): TGCGCCAGCAGCTTGGAAAGCGTTGAGCAGTTCTTC. This codes for CASSLESVEQFF.

The rearrangement joins TRBV14 to TRBJ1-2, with 10 bases lining up with TRBD1. Germline CDR1 is SGHDN and CDR2 is FVKESK. The CDR3 sequence is 14 residues long. J gave up 6 bases and V 3 bases, and 4 bases lay outside the gene matches. The CDR3 bases are TGTGCCAGCAGCCAGACCGGGACAGGGGATGGCTACACCTTC. Translating gives CASSQTGTGDGYTF.

The chain links TRBV2 to TRBJ2-7, with TRBD2 matching over 11 bases. CDR3 length: 14 amino acids. V gave up 3 bases and J gave up 5 bases; unmatched junction bases: 3. Germline CDR1 reads SNHLY; CDR2 reads FYNNEI. The CDR3 loop is CASSETSGMDEQYF. The DNA of the CDR3 is TGTGCCAGCAGTGAGACTAGCGGGATGGACGAGCAGTACTTC.

V usage is TRBV7-9 and J usage is TRBJ2-5; TRBD1 matches at 11 bases. The CDR3 has 15 amino acids. J was trimmed by 3 bases and V by 5 bases; bases with no gene match: 5. CDR1 and CDR2 from the germline V gene are SEHNR and FQNEAQ (reference sequence). The CDR3 reads CASSVRTGGEETQYF. CDR3 DNA: TGTGCCAGCAGCGTAAGGACAGGGGGCGAAGAGACCCAGTACTTC.

The chain recombines TRBV9 with TRBJ2-5; 15 bases line up with TRBD2. Germline V CDR1 and CDR2: SGDLS, YYNGEE. This CDR3 has 16 residues. V shed 4 bases and J 5 bases; nucleotides not matched to a gene: 6. CDR3 region: CASSPGLAGGSETQYF. The CDR3 DNA is TGTGCCAGCAGCCCAGGACTAGCGGGGGGGTCGGAGACCCAGTACTTC.

The V call is TRBV7-8, the J call TRBJ2-7; D remains unclear. CDR1 SGHVS and CDR2 FQNEAQ come from the germline V gene. This CDR3 has 16 amino acids. The V gene lost 5 bases and the J gene lost 1 base, with 18 bases spanning the gap. As DNA, the CDR3 is TGTGCCAGCAGCCTGCGAGATACACTCGAGTCCTACGAGCAGTACTTC. This translates into CASSLRDTLESYEQYF.

The chain carries TRBV18 and TRBJ2-7; D might be TRBD2 (7 bases). V lost 3 bases and J 4 bases, leaving 13 bases between the germline ends. The CDR3 has 14 residues. The germline CDR1 and CDR2 sequences are KGHSH and LQKENI. The CDR3 DNA sequence: TGTGCCAGCTCACCCGGGGGGCTGGAGTACGAGCAGTACTTC. It translates to CASSPGGLEYEQYF.

The chain has TRBV5-5 and TRBJ1-2, with no clear D. V lost 4 bases to trimming and J lost 6 bases, with 31 bases between them. The CDR3 is 19 residues long. Germline loops: CDR1 SGHKS, CDR2 YYEKEE (reference sequence). CDR3 bases: TGTGCCAGCAGCCATAATGGGGATTCGTTGCCGGCCGAGGATAATGGCTACACCTTC. Residues: CASSHNGDSLPAEDNGYTF.

The chain uses TRBV2 and TRBJ2-1; no clear D gene. The CDR3 totals 14 residues. The V gene lost 6 bases and the J gene lost 8 bases, with 17 bases spanning the gap. The germline gives CDR1 SNHLY, CDR2 FYNNEI. The chain's CDR3 is CASRPGLGWDEQFF. CDR3 DNA sequence: TGTGCCAGCAGGCCGGGCCTCGGGTGGGATGAGCAGTTCTTC.

The CDR3 loop reads CASSSRWDAQETQYF. Here the CDR3 DNA reads TGTGCCAGCAGCTCGCGCTGGGACGCACAAGAGACCCAGTACTTC. The chain is built from TRBV7-9 and TRBJ2-5; D tentatively reads TRBD1 or TRBD2 (5 bases each). Trimming removed 4 bases from V and 2 bases from J, with 14 bases in between. CDR3 length: 15 amino acids. The germline V gene has CDR1 SEHNR and CDR2 FQNEAQ (reference sequence).